These 25 T cell receptor beta chains were all obtained from the same sample, sequenced in a study of T cells in Graves' hyperthyroidism and ophthalmopathy. Amplified TCR beta CDR3 regions came from RNA transcripts. A set of HTBI primers served as the primers for a first-round RT-PCR of the TCR CDR3. MiXCR, applied by TCRdb to the multiplex PCR reads, yields one record per CDR3 protein. This table holds roughly 570,000 distinct CDR3 sequences, roughly 50% found once. The sequencing input was peripheral blood or thyroid tissue (not recorded which). These receptors all stem from an adult woman with Graves' disease, either hyperthyroidism or ophthalmopathy (not recorded which).

The genes are TRBV7-3 and TRBJ2-5, with a possible D match to TRBD2 (6 bases). V lost 7 bases to trimming and J lost 2 bases, with 29 bases between them. Germline-derived CDR1 and CDR2 are SGHTA and FQGTGA. CDR3 length: 19 amino acids. In DNA form, the CDR3 reads TGTGCCAGCACCCCGGAGACGGGAGCTGGCGGGACCACACAAGAGACCCAGTACTTC. Translation: CASTPETGAGGTTQETQYF.

The DNA of the CDR3 is TGTGCCAGCAGCTACGAACGACAGGGGGCAAACTATGGCTACACCTTC. Translating gives CASSYERQGANYGYTF. V gene TRBV7-9 combines with J gene TRBJ1-2, with 10 nucleotides matching TRBD1. The CDR3 is 16 amino acids. Germline CDR1 reads SEHNR; CDR2 reads FQNEAQ (reference sequence). J was trimmed by 2 bases and V by 4 bases; bases with no gene match: 7.

The V gene is TRBV6-5, the J gene TRBJ1-6, with D unresolved. The CDR3 is 9 residues long. Per the germline V gene, CDR1 is MNHEY and CDR2 is SVGAGI. V lost 4 bases to trimming and J lost 14 bases, with 3 bases between them. Here the CDR3 DNA reads TGTGCCAGCAGTTCTACCCTCCACTTT. Amino acid sequence: CASSSTLHF.

Remarks on this clonotype: This may arise from a read error, as a much more abundant clone is one base away. No conserved phenylalanine or tryptophan is present at the end of the CDR3, so a read error is the likely explanation. This chain joins TRBV7-2 and TRBJ2-2; 14 bases map to TRBD2. This CDR3 region has 18 residues. V shed 3 bases and J 4 bases; nucleotides not matched to a gene: 7. Germline V CDR1 and CDR2: SGHTA, FQGNSA. CDR3 region: CASSLGGTSGRVTGELFS. CDR3 DNA: TGTGCCAGCAGCTTGGGAGGGACTAGCGGGAGAGTCACCGGGGAGCTGTTTTCT.

This clonotype has only a few counts. This sequence joins TRBV28 and TRBJ2-7; perhaps TRBD2 as D (5 bases). The germline V and J ends were trimmed by 4 bases and 3 bases, with 13 bases remaining between them. CDR1 MDHEN and CDR2 SYDVKM come from the germline V gene. The CDR3 extends over 14 amino acids. The CDR3 bases are TGTGCCAGCAGTTCGTTCCAGGCGGGCTACGAGCAGTACTTC. This translates into CASSSFQAGYEQYF. Based on the CDR3 plus reference TRBV28 and TRBJ2-7, the full variable domain is DVKVTQSSRYLVKRTGEKVFLECVQDMDHENMFWYRQDPGLGLRLIYFSYDVKMKEKGDIPEGYSVSREKKERFSLILESASTNQTSMYLCASSSFQAGYEQYFGPGTRLTVT.

V usage is TRBV24-1 and J usage is TRBJ2-7; 12 bases are a match to TRBD2. V was pared by 11 bases and J by 5 bases, with 12 bases of the junction left unmatched. Per germline, CDR1 KGHDR and CDR2 SFDVKD. This CDR3 comprises 15 residues. This chain's CDR3 is CASSSTSGGQDEQYF. In DNA form, the CDR3 reads TGTGCCAGCAGCTCCACTAGCGGGGGGCAAGACGAGCAGTACTTC.

This clonotype was detected a few times. The J gene is TRBJ1-4, the V gene TRBV12-3 or TRBV12-4, with D perhaps matching TRBD1 (6 bases). The CDR3 sequence is 16 residues long. The ends were cut back, 6 bases at V and 8 bases at J, with 22 bases in the middle. CDR3 loop: CASRANLGQLSEKLFF. The CDR3 bases are TGTGCCAGCAGAGCAAACCTGGGACAACTTTCCGAAAAACTGTTTTTT.

This clonotype occurred once. The chain has TRBV29-1 and TRBJ2-5, with TRBD2 matching over 8 bases. Germline V gene data show CDR1 as SQVTM and CDR2 as ANQGSEA. This CDR3 contains 15 residues. The ends lost 5 bases at V and 2 bases at J; junction bases unmatched: 10. The CDR3 DNA reads as TGCAGCGTTTCCAAGCGGGGGCATACACAAGAGACCCAGTACTTC. Amino acids: CSVSKRGHTQETQYF.

The V and J genes are TRBV7-2 and TRBJ2-2; no clear D gene. CDR3 size: 12 residues. V gave up 3 bases and J gave up 9 bases, with 8 bases separating them. Germline CDR1 is SGHTA and CDR2 is FQGNSA. CDR3 loop: CASSFSARELFF. In DNA form, the CDR3 reads TGTGCCAGCAGCTTCTCCGCCCGGGAGCTGTTTTTT.

This clonotype was seen ten or more times. The genes are TRBV19 and TRBJ2-2; no definite D call. This CDR3 contains 15 residues. Trimming stripped 4 bases from V and 4 bases from J, with 13 bases between. In germline, CDR1 is LNHDA, CDR2 SQIVND (reference sequence). CDR3 in DNA: TGTGCCAGTAGTACAGAAGGGCGATTCACCGGGGAGCTGTTTTTT. It codes for CASSTEGRFTGELFF.

As regards this clonotype: No conserved phenylalanine or tryptophan ends this CDR3, so it is likely a read error. The limits of the CDR3 on the DNA are not certain, so only TCRdb's listed CDR3 is given. This chain connects TRBV29-1 to TRBJ1-2; the DNA was not used to check the table's D call, TRBD1. In germline, CDR1 is SQVTM, CDR2 ANQGSEA. The CDR3 is 13 amino acids long, termini counted. The CDR3: CSALEGAGYGHTL.

In regard to this clonotype: This may stem from a read error, because a much larger clone lies one nucleotide away. The chain joins TRBV9 to TRBJ2-7; weak D call: TRBD2 (7 bases). The V gene's germline CDR1 is SGDLS and CDR2 YYNGEE. The CDR3 is made up of 16 amino acids. CDR3 protein: CASSQGGGRRSYEQHF. The CDR3 bases are TGCGCCAGCAGCCAAGGGGGAGGGAGAAGGTCCTACGAGCAGCACTTC.

V usage is TRBV14 and J usage is TRBJ1-1; 8 nucleotides line up with TRBD1. Unmatched junction bases numbered 5, after V lost 3 bases and J lost 2 bases. The CDR3 has 15 residues. The germline CDR1 and CDR2 sequences are SGHDN and FVKESK. CDR3 coding DNA: TGTGCCAGCAGCCAGACCGGACAGGGAAACACTGAAGCTTTCTTT. Protein product: CASSQTGQGNTEAFF.

A few counts support this clonotype. The gene calls are TRBV29-1 and TRBJ2-7, with TRBD1 matching over 7 bases. J gave up 3 bases and V 4 bases, and 9 bases lay outside the gene matches. CDR1 SQVTM and CDR2 ANQGSEA come from the germline V gene. The CDR3 runs 14 residues. The CDR3 DNA follows: TGCAGCGTTGTTGCCGGGACAGCTGTCTACGAGCAGTACTTC. Translated, it gives CSVVAGTAVYEQYF.

Only a few counts were recorded for this clonotype. This rearrangement joins TRBV15 to TRBJ2-3; 11 bases line up with TRBD2. Looked up from germline, CDR1 is LNHNV and CDR2 is YYDKDF (reference sequence). V lost 1 base and J lost 5; bases outside the gene matches: 8. The CDR3 spans 17 residues. Here the CDR3 DNA reads TGTGCCACCAGCAGAGGAGGTAGCGGGAGGGGTGGAGATACGCAGTATTTT. Its translation is CATSRGGSGRGGDTQYF. Looking up the rest from reference TRBV15 and TRBJ2-3 gives the full variable domain: DAMVIQNPRYQVTQFGKPVTLSCSQTLNHNVMYWYQQKSSQAPKLLFHYYDKDFNNEADTPDNFQSRRPNTSFCFLDIRSPGLGDTAMYLCATSRGGSGRGGDTQYFGPGTRLTVL.

There are many counts of this clonotype. The CDR3 DNA reads as TGTGCCAGCAGCCAACGCGGGAGTGCCGGGGAGCTGTTTTTT. Protein sequence: CASSQRGSAGELFF. The chain couples TRBV4-2 to TRBJ2-2; TRBD2 agrees at 7 bases. The CDR3 spans 14 residues. V lost 2 bases, J lost 6 bases, and 3 bases stayed unmatched. Per germline, CDR1 LGHNA and CDR2 YNFKEQ.

The chain is built from TRBV7-2 and TRBJ1-3, with 8 nucleotides matching TRBD1. The V and J ends lost 2 bases and 1 base, in that order; junction bases with no gene match: 4. There are 16 residues in the CDR3. The germline V gene encodes CDR1 SGHTA and CDR2 FQGNSA. CDR3 loop: CASSLSTGGSGNTIYF. The CDR3 DNA reads TGTGCCAGCAGCTTAAGTACAGGGGGGTCTGGAAACACCATATATTTT. Full variable domain (rest looked up from reference TRBV7-2 and TRBJ1-3): GAGVSQSPSNKVTEKGKDVELRCDPISGHTALYWYRQSLGQGLEFLIYFQGNSAPDKSGLPSDRFSAERTGGSVSTLTIQRTQQEDSAVYLCASSLSTGGSGNTIYFGEGSWLTVV.

This clonotype appeared many times. J is TRBJ1-1 and V is TRBV14; tentatively, D is TRBD1 (6 bases). Germline lookup yields CDR1 SGHDN and CDR2 FVKESK. Trimming left V 3 bases short and J 0 bases short, with 17 bases between. This CDR3 contains 17 residues. The CDR3 here is CASSQGGGRTVNTEAFF. The CDR3 DNA reads TGTGCCAGCAGCCAGGGGGGGGGCCGGACGGTGAACACTGAAGCTTTCTTT.

The chain couples TRBV7-9 to TRBJ1-2, with unresolved D. Trimming removed 1 base from V and 8 bases from J, with 11 bases in between. CDR3 length: 13 amino acids. Germline lookup yields CDR1 SEHNR and CDR2 FQNEAQ (reference sequence). The CDR3 is CASSLVDNEGYTF. DNA for the CDR3: TGTGCCAGCAGCTTAGTGGATAACGAGGGCTACACCTTC. Filled out from reference TRBV7-9 and TRBJ1-2, the complete variable domain reads DTGVSQNPRHKITKRGQNVTFRCDPISEHNRLYWYRQTLGQGPEFLTYFQNEAQLEKSRLLSDRFSAERPKGSFSTLEIQRTEQGDSAMYLCASSLVDNEGYTFGSGTRLTVV.

Notes on this clonotype: This may be a read error: a much more frequent sequence differs by one nucleotide. This chain links TRBV7-9 with TRBJ2-5; tentatively, D is TRBD2 (6 bases). This CDR3 region has 16 residues. Trimming took off 1 base at V and 7 bases at J, with 19 bases between the two ends. The V gene's germline CDR1 is SEHNR and CDR2 FQNEAQ (reference sequence). CDR3 protein: CASSLDRWGEYGTQYF. In DNA, the CDR3 is TGTGCCAGCAGCTTAGATCGGTGGGGGGAGTATGGGACCCAGTACTTC. The whole variable domain, remainder taken from reference TRBV7-9 and TRBJ2-5, is DTGVSQNPRHKITKRGQNVTFRCDPISEHNRLYWYRQTLGQGPEFLTYFQNEAQLEKSRLLSDRFSAERPKGSFSTLEIQRTEQGDSAMYLCASSLDRWGEYGTQYFGPGTRLLVL.

This clonotype was observed many times. The chain joins TRBV20-1 to TRBJ2-2; TRBD1 matches 7 bases. CDR3 length equals 13 residues. Looked up from germline, CDR1 is DFQATT and CDR2 is SNEGSKA (reference sequence). V shed 5 bases, J shed 0 bases, and the junction held 0 bases outside the gene matches. CDR3 loop: CSAGTANTGELFF. The CDR3 region has the DNA TGCAGTGCTGGGACAGCGAACACCGGGGAGCTGTTTTTT.

V usage is TRBV20-1 and J usage is TRBJ1-2; D is uncertain. This CDR3 comprises 14 residues. V lost 5 bases to trimming and J lost 2 bases, with 15 bases between them. Germline values: CDR1 DFQATT, CDR2 SNEGSKA (reference sequence). The CDR3 spells CSAPPAGGNYGYTF. The CDR3 DNA sequence: TGCAGTGCTCCCCCAGCGGGAGGGAACTATGGCTACACCTTC.

The V call is TRBV25-1, the J call TRBJ1-2; 7 nucleotides match TRBD1. This CDR3 has 13 residues. Unmatched junction bases numbered 9, after V lost 5 bases and J lost 9 bases. Germline CDR1 MGHDK, CDR2 SYGVNS. The CDR3 is CASSRRQGRSYTF. The CDR3, as DNA: TGTGCCAGCAGTAGACGACAGGGCCGCAGCTACACCTTC.

The chain is built from TRBV9 and TRBJ2-2; D is ambiguous. CDR1 is SGDLS and CDR2 is YYNGEE in the germline V gene. The CDR3 consists of 15 residues. V lost 3 bases and J lost 2, with 11 bases in between. This CDR3 is CASSGGSGNTGELFF. The CDR3 DNA follows: TGTGCCAGCAGCGGGGGATCTGGAAACACCGGGGAGCTGTTTTTT.

J is TRBJ2-6 and V is TRBV11-2, with a tentative D call TRBD2 (6 bases). Germline CDR1 SGHAT, CDR2 FQNNGV. V was shortened by 3 bases and J by 3 bases, with 15 bases between the two germline ends. CDR3 size: 17 residues. CDR3 protein: CASSLILGGSGANVLTF. CDR3 DNA sequence: TGTGCCAGCAGCTTGATCCTGGGAGGTAGTGGGGCCAACGTCCTGACTTTC.